The rows below give T cell receptor beta chains drawn from one sample of a study of OX40 agonist ivuxolimab in advanced cancers. The method was immunoSEQ multiplex PCR; TCRdb's version includes in-frame clones alone and lacks a portion of them. The table records 25,000 to 30,000 clones, around 79% of them present only once. Here the sequenced sample was CD4+ or CD8+ T cells sorted from blood, taken in a trial of the OX40 agonist ivuxolimab. Receptors were obtained from an adult with an advanced solid tumor such as melanoma, head and neck, liver or kidney cancer. Both conserved end residues are part of each CDR3. The D gene is left open where the match is weak. Clone size, where shown, is once, few, many, or a class for clones that have expanded.

clone size | J gene | D gene | V gene | CDR3 protein | CDR3 DNA
NA | TRBJ1-2 | NA | TRBV5-6 | CASSYGTGYGYTF | TGTGCCAGCAGCTACGGGACGGGCTATGGCTACACCTTC
NA | TRBJ1-1 | NA | TRBV7-9 | CATLFGTEAFF | TGTGCCACCCTTTTTGGCACTGAAGCTTTCTTT
once | TRBJ2-7 | TRBD1 | TRBV13 | CASSLGTGSSYEQYF | TGTGCCAGCAGCTTAGGGACAGGGAGCTCCTACGAGCAGTACTTC
once | TRBJ2-2 | NA | TRBV27 | CASSLGGGELFF | TGTGCCAGCAGTTTAGGCGGCGGGGAGCTGTTTTTT
NA | TRBJ2-5 | TRBD2 | TRBV28 | CASSSPGLAEETQYF | TGTGCCAGCAGTTCCCCGGGACTAGCGGAAGAGACCCAGTACTTC
NA | TRBJ1-5 | NA | TRBV19 | CASSIDWTLSNQPQHF | TGTGCCAGTAGTATAGACTGGACGCTTAGCAATCAGCCCCAGCATTTT
NA | TRBJ2-5 | TRBD1 | TRBV15 | CATSTLGQGKTQYF | TGTGCCACCAGCACACTAGGACAGGGAAAGACCCAGTACTTC
NA | TRBJ2-2 | NA | TRBV10-2 | CASKEAANTGELFF | TGCGCCAGCAAAGAGGCGGCGAACACCGGGGAGCTGTTTTTT
once | TRBJ2-7 | NA | TRBV12-5 | CASGLGQPYEQYF | TGTGCTAGTGGTCTAGGACAGCCCTACGAGCAGTACTTC
NA | TRBJ1-5 | NA | TRBV28 | CASSFVWTGNQPQHF | TGTGCCAGCAGTTTTGTGTGGACAGGCAATCAGCCCCAGCATTTT
NA | TRBJ2-2 | NA | TRBV11-2 | CASSLGYTGELFF | TGTGCCAGCAGCTTAGGTTACACCGGGGAGCTGTTTTTT
NA | TRBJ1-1 | NA | TRBV4-1 | CASSPVGRGNTEAFF | TGCGCCAGCAGCCCGGTGGGAAGGGGAAACACTGAAGCTTTCTTT
NA | TRBJ2-5 | NA | TRBV25-1 | CASQAWGETQYF | TGTGCCAGCCAGGCCTGGGGGGAGACCCAGTACTTC
medium-sized | TRBJ2-7 | NA | TRBV5-6 | CASSLVGASEQYF | TGTGCCAGCAGCTTGGTGGGAGCCTCCGAGCAGTACTTC
NA | TRBJ2-7 | NA | TRBV11-3 | CASSSPGAFSYEQYF | TGTGCCAGCAGTTCACCAGGGGCATTTTCCTACGAGCAGTACTTC
NA | TRBJ1-3 | TRBD1 | TRBV28 | CASSLVGTANSGNTIYF | TGTGCCAGCAGTTTGGTCGGGACAGCGAACTCTGGAAACACCATATATTTT
NA | TRBJ1-5 | TRBD1 | TRBV6-1 | CATRQGDYSNQPQHF | TGTGCTACCAGGCAGGGGGATTATAGCAATCAGCCCCAGCATTTT
few | TRBJ2-7 | TRBD1 | TRBV29-1 | CSVDSGTGAVEQYF | TGCAGCGTGGATTCCGGGACAGGGGCGGTTGAGCAGTACTTC
NA | TRBJ2-1 | TRBD2 | TRBV19 | CASSGASGSNEQFF | TGTGCCAGTAGTGGGGCTAGCGGGAGCAATGAGCAGTTCTTC
NA | TRBJ1-6 | TRBD1 | TRBV9 | CASSVDPGTGLWNSPLHF | TGTGCCAGCAGCGTAGACCCCGGGACAGGCCTTTGGAATTCACCCCTCCACTTT